These T cell receptor beta chains were read from a single sample in a study of blood T cell repertoires in COVID-19. The protocol was immunoSEQ multiplex PCR, while the TCRdb copy is restricted to in-frame clones and leaves out a portion. The table lists 60,000 to 75,000 clones, about 75% of them singletons. The specimen was peripheral blood. The receptor source for this set is a woman aged 80 or over with acute or convalescent COVID-19. Both conserved end residues are part of each CDR3. The order of the fields is V gene, J gene, D gene, clone size, CDR3 protein, CDR3 DNA. D genes are given only for firm matches. Only some rows state a clone size, as once, few, many or a class for expanded clones.

TRBV7-3	TRBJ2-6	-	-	CASSLGPGANVLTF	TGTGCCAGCAGCCTAGGTCCCGGGGCCAACGTCCTGACTTTC
TRBV12-5	TRBJ1-2	-	-	CASGSYGDGGYTF	TGTGCTAGTGGTTCCTACGGGGATGGTGGCTACACCTTC
TRBV11-2	TRBJ1-1	-	few	CASSSLRGSRGTEAFF	TGTGCCAGCAGCTCCCTGCGGGGCAGTAGAGGCACTGAAGCTTTCTTT
TRBV27	TRBJ2-7	TRBD2	many	CASSRGTSGTYEQYF	TGTGCCAGCTCGAGGGGGACTAGCGGCACCTACGAGCAGTACTTC
TRBV29-1	TRBJ2-3	TRBD1	-	CSVADRLTSTDTQYF	TGCAGCGTGGCGGACAGGTTAACGTCCACAGATACGCAGTATTTT
TRBV18	TRBJ2-2	TRBD2	-	CASSPLKVAGDDTGELFF	TGTGCCAGCTCACCCCTGAAGGTAGCGGGAGATGACACCGGGGAGCTGTTTTTT
TRBV3-1/TRBV3-2	TRBJ2-3	-	-	CASSQDREGSGVTDTQYF	TGTGCCAGCAGCCAAGATCGGGAAGGTAGCGGAGTCACAGATACGCAGTATTTT
TRBV27	TRBJ1-5	-	-	CASSLAGPYQPQHF	TGTGCCAGCAGTTTAGCAGGCCCCTATCAGCCCCAGCATTTT
TRBV7-8	TRBJ2-7	-	-	CASSLGGAGQAYEQYF	TGTGCCAGCAGCTTAGGTGGAGCGGGACAGGCCTACGAGCAGTACTTC
TRBV19	TRBJ2-1	-	many	CASSIFGGGNEQFF	TGTGCCAGTAGTATCTTCGGGGGAGGCAATGAGCAGTTCTTC
TRBV27	TRBJ1-2	-	few	CASSLNQGLGGYTF	TGTGCCAGCAGTTTAAATCAGGGTTTGGGGGGCTACACCTTC
TRBV27	TRBJ2-1	-	-	CASSSVYNEQFF	TGTGCCAGCAGTTCCGTCTACAATGAGCAGTTCTTC